Below, 18 T cell receptor beta chains from the same sample are listed, as sequenced in a study of long-term antiretroviral therapy in people with HIV. Sequencing used immunoSEQ v3.0 at survey level. TCRdb keeps only in-frame clones here, not all; method: immunoSEQ multiplex PCR. The table has about 25,000 clones, approximately 82% seen once. The material was unsorted PBMCs, obtained 3 years after starting antiretroviral therapy. The receptors come from a man younger than 35 with HIV.

This chain links TRBV2 with TRBJ1-2; perhaps TRBD1 as D (6 bases). Trimming removed 8 bases from V and 5 bases from J, with 30 bases in between. The CDR3 runs to 18 residues. Germline-derived CDR1 and CDR2 are SNHLY and FYNNEI. CDR3 protein: CASEGMGAARRAGYGYTF. In nucleotides, the CDR3 is TGTGCCAGCGAGGGAATGGGGGCGGCAAGGAGGGCGGGGTATGGCTACACCTTC.

This chain joins TRBV2 and TRBJ2-5, with D unresolved. This CDR3 has 13 amino acids. V lost 4 bases and J 5 bases, leaving 11 bases between the germline ends. Germline lookup yields CDR1 SNHLY and CDR2 FYNNEI. CDR3 amino acids: CASSAPLRETQYF. For the CDR3, the DNA is TGTGCCAGCAGTGCCCCTCTTAGGGAGACCCAGTACTTC. Supplemented by reference TRBV2 and TRBJ2-5, the full variable domain reads EPEVTQTPSHQVTQMGQEVILRCVPISNHLYFYWYRQILGQKVEFLVSFYNNEISEKSEIFDDQFSVERPDGSNFTLKIRSTKLEDSAMYFCASSAPLRETQYFGPGTRLLVL.

The V call is TRBV5-5, the J call TRBJ2-7; TRBD1 matches at 8 bases. This CDR3 has 15 residues. Trimming removed 3 bases from V and 2 bases from J; junction bases left unmatched: 7. Germline-derived CDR1 and CDR2 are SGHKS and YYEKEE (reference sequence). The CDR3, as DNA: TGTGCCAGCAGCTACGGACAGGGCGGCCCCTACGAGCAGTACGTC. Its protein product is CASSYGQGGPYEQYV.

The rearrangement uses TRBV25-1 and TRBJ2-4; TRBD1 might be the D (6 bases). Per the germline V gene, CDR1 is MGHDK and CDR2 is SYGVNS. The CDR3 totals 15 residues. V lost 4 bases, J lost 0 bases, and 10 bases lay in between. CDR3 bases: TGTGCCAGCAGTGCGCAGGGGCTAGCCAAAAACATTCAGTACTTC. Its translation is CASSAQGLAKNIQYF.

The chain recombines TRBV7-8 with TRBJ2-1; the D is unclear. The CDR3 runs 15 residues. From germline, CDR1 is SGHVS and CDR2 FQNEAQ. Trimming left V 3 bases short and J 0 bases short, with 9 bases between. CDR3 nucleotide sequence: TGTGCCAGCAGCTTGGGTGGTCGCTCCTACAATGAGCAGTTCTTC. Amino acids: CASSLGGRSYNEQFF.

CDR3 DNA sequence: TGTGCCAGCAGTGACTCGGGCTCTGGGGCCAACGTCCTGACTTTC. It yields the protein CASSDSGSGANVLTF. The genes are TRBV6-4 and TRBJ2-6, with D uncertain. V dropped 0 bases and J dropped 0 bases, with 3 bases sitting between them. The CDR3 extends over 15 amino acids. Germline lookup yields CDR1 MRHNA and CDR2 SNTAGT.

The gene calls are TRBV5-1 and TRBJ1-1, with 11 bases lining up with TRBD1. This CDR3 is 17 amino acids long. V lost 1 base, J lost 4 bases, and 9 bases stayed unmatched. Germline V CDR1 and CDR2: SGHRS, YFSETQ. CDR3 residues: CASSLFLIGTGGTEAFF. CDR3 nucleotide sequence: TGCGCCAGCAGCTTGTTCCTTATTGGGACAGGGGGCACTGAAGCTTTCTTT.

This sequence joins TRBV6-5 and TRBJ2-1; 9 nucleotides align to TRBD2. Looked up from germline, CDR1 is MNHEY and CDR2 is SVGAGI. This CDR3 region has 15 residues. J was trimmed by 3 bases and V by 2 bases; bases with no gene match: 2. This chain's CDR3 is CASSYERGVYNEQFF. CDR3 nucleotide sequence: TGTGCCAGCAGTTACGAGCGGGGGGTCTACAATGAGCAGTTCTTC.

The chain employs TRBV28 and TRBJ2-1; 10 bases line up with TRBD1. Germline-derived CDR1 and CDR2 are MDHEN and SYDVKM. There are 15 residues in the CDR3. V lost 2 bases and J lost 11; bases outside the gene matches: 9. CDR3 nucleotides: TGTGCCAGCAGTTTAGGCGTCGACAGGGGGCGGCAGCAGTTCTTC. Translating it yields CASSLGVDRGRQQFF.

This clone was recorded a few times. This chain uses TRBV19 with TRBJ2-7, with 7 bases matching TRBD1. The CDR3 contains 15 residues. The junction had 8 bases not matched to a gene; V was cut back by 4 bases and J by 2 bases. Per the germline V gene, CDR1 is LNHDA and CDR2 is SQIVND (reference sequence). The CDR3 loop reads CASSTTGQRTYEQYF. DNA of the CDR3: TGTGCCAGTAGTACCACGGGACAGAGAACCTACGAGCAGTACTTC. The full variable domain, its missing parts supplied by reference TRBV19 and TRBJ2-7, is DGGITQSPKYLFRKEGQNVTLSCEQNLNHDAMYWYRQDPGQGLRLIYYSQIVNDFQKGDIAEGYSVSREKKESFPLTVTSAQKNPTAFYLCASSTTGQRTYEQYFGPGTRLTVT.

V gene TRBV5-1 combines with J gene TRBJ2-5, with D perhaps matching TRBD1 (5 bases). Germline lookup yields CDR1 SGHRS and CDR2 YFSETQ. Trimming took off 4 bases at V and 1 base at J, with 17 bases between the two ends. CDR3 size: 16 residues. CDR3 loop: CASSPPQGAFQETQYF. CDR3 DNA sequence: TGCGCCAGCAGCCCACCCCAGGGTGCGTTCCAAGAGACCCAGTACTTC.

The chain combines TRBV2 with TRBJ1-6, with D possibly matching TRBD1 (5 bases). V shed 4 bases and J shed 7 bases, with 5 bases lying between them. Germline V gene sequence: CDR1 SNHLY, CDR2 FYNNEI. This CDR3 has 12 amino acids. This CDR3 is CASSGGNSPLHF. CDR3 DNA: TGTGCCAGCAGTGGGGGGAATTCACCCCTCCACTTT.

The chain links TRBV28 to TRBJ2-7; D is possibly TRBD1 or TRBD2 (5 bases each). This CDR3 has 15 residues. V lost 4 bases and J lost 2, with 15 bases in between. The germline gives CDR1 MDHEN, CDR2 SYDVKM. CDR3 coding DNA: TGTGCCAGCAGTTCACTTGGGGACGCCGCCTACGAGCAGTACTTC. This encodes CASSSLGDAAYEQYF.

The V gene is TRBV6-1, the J gene TRBJ2-5; TRBD2 aligns across 10 bases. Losses at the gene ends were 0 bases for V and 4 bases for J; bases not matched to a gene: 2. The germline gives CDR1 MNHNS, CDR2 SASEGT. CDR3 size: 15 residues. The CDR3 DNA sequence: TGTGCCAGCAGTGAAGCTAGCGGGGGGTCAGAGACCCAGTACTTC. Protein sequence: CASSEASGGSETQYF.

The V gene is TRBV5-3, the J gene TRBJ1-1; D call uncertain. TRBV5-3 is assigned to the ORF class and has an uncertain function. V lost 1 base to trimming and J lost 1 base, with 5 bases between them. This CDR3 contains 13 residues. CDR3 loop: CARSLIKNTEAFF. CDR3 in DNA: TGTGCCAGAAGCTTGATAAAGAACACTGAAGCTTTCTTT.

The rearrangement uses TRBV5-1 and TRBJ1-2; 8 bases map to TRBD1. Germline CDR1 is SGHRS and CDR2 is YFSETQ. The CDR3 extends over 16 amino acids. After removal of 1 base from V and 1 base from J, the junction contained 6 bases not matched to a gene. The CDR3 nucleotides read TGCGCCAGCAGCTTGAACCCGGGACAGGTTAACTATGGCTACACCTTC. It translates to CASSLNPGQVNYGYTF.

V is TRBV5-5 and J is TRBJ1-6; D not certain. Germline assignment: CDR1 SGHKS and CDR2 YYEKEE (reference sequence). V dropped 0 bases and J dropped 7 bases, with 14 bases sitting between them. This CDR3 is built from 16 residues. The CDR3 protein is CASSLAVFGGNSPLHF. For the CDR3, the DNA is TGTGCCAGCAGCTTGGCCGTTTTCGGTGGGAATTCACCCCTCCACTTT.

The rearrangement links TRBV5-5 to TRBJ1-1; TRBD1 is a possible D gene (5 bases). The CDR3 sequence is 12 residues long. Germline CDR1 reads SGHKS; CDR2 reads YYEKEE (reference sequence). Trimming left V 3 bases short and J 8 bases short, with 11 bases between. This CDR3 is CASSWGGQEAFF. The CDR3 DNA reads as TGTGCCAGCAGCTGGGGAGGACAAGAAGCTTTCTTT.